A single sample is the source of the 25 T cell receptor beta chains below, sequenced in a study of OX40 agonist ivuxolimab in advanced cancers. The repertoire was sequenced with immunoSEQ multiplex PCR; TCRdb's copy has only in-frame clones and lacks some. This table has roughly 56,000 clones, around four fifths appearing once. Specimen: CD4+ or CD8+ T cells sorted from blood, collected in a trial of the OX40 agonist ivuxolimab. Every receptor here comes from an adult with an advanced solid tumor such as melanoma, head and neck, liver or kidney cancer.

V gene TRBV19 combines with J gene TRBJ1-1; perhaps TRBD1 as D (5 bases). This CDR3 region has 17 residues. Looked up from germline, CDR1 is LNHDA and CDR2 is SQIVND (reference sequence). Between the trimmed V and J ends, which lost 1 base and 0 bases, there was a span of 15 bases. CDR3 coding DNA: TGTGCCAGTAGTATAGCCCCGAGGGGCTCAATGAACACTGAAGCTTTCTTT. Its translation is CASSIAPRGSMNTEAFF.

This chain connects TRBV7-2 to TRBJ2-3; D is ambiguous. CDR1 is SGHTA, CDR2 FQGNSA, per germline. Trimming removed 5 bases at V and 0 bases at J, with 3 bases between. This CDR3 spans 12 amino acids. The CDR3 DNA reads TGTGCCAGCAGCCTAAGCACAGATACGCAGTATTTT. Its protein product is CASSLSTDTQYF.

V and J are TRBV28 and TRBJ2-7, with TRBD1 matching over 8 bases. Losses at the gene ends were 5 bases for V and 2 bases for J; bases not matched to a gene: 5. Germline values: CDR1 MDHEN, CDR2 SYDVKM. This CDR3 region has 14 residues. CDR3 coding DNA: TGTGCCAGCAGTCCAGGGGGCGCAGCCTACGAGCAGTACTTC. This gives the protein CASSPGGAAYEQYF.

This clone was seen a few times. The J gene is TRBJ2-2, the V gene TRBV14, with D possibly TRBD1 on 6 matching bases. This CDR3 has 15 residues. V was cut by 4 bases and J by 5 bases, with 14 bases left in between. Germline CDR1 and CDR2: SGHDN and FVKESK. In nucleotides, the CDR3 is TGTGCCAGCAGCCCCCTACAGGGAGATACCGGGGAGCTGTTTTTT. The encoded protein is CASSPLQGDTGELFF.

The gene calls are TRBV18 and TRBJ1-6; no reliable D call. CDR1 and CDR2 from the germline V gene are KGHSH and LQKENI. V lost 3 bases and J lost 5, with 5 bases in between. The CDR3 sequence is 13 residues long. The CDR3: CASSPVDNSPLHF. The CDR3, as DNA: TGTGCCAGCTCACCGGTCGATAATTCACCCCTCCACTTT.

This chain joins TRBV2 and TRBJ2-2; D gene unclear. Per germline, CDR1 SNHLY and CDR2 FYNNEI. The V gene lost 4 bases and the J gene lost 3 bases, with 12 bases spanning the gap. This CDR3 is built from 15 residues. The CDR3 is CASSVFRQDTGELFF. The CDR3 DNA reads TGTGCCAGCAGTGTCTTCCGACAAGACACCGGGGAGCTGTTTTTT.

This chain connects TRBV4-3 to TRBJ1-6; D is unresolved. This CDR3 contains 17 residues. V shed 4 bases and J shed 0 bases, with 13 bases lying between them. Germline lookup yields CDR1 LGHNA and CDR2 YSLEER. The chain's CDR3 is CASSRQTPASYNSPLHF. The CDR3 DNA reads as TGCGCCAGCAGCCGCCAGACACCTGCCTCCTATAATTCACCCCTCCACTTT.

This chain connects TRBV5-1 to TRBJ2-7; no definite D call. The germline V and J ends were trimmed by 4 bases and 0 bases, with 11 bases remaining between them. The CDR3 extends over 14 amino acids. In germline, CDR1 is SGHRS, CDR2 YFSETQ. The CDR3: CASSPGHNSYEQYF. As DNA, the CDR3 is TGCGCCAGCAGCCCCGGCCACAACTCCTACGAGCAGTACTTC.

The CDR3 bases are TGTGCCAGCAGCTGGACAGGGAGTAATGAGCAGTTCTTC. Its protein product is CASSWTGSNEQFF. This sequence joins TRBV7-3 and TRBJ2-1, with 8 bases that match TRBD1. The CDR3 has 13 residues. V gave up 4 bases and J gave up 7 bases; unmatched junction bases: 3. Per the germline V gene, CDR1 is SGHTA and CDR2 is FQGTGA.

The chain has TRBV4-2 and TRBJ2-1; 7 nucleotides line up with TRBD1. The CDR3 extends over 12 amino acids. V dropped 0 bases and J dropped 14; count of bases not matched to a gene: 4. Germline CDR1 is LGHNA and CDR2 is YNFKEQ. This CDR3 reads CASSQDGRGKFF. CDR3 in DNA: TGTGCCAGCAGCCAAGATGGCAGGGGGAAGTTCTTC.

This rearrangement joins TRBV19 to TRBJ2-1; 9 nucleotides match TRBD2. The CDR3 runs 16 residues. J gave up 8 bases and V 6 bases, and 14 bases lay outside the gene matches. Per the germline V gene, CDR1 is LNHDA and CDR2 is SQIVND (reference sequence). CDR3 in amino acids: CASRSRGGGARDEQFF. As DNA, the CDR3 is TGTGCCAGTAGGAGCCGGGGCGGGGGGGCCAGAGATGAGCAGTTCTTC.

CDR3 sequence reads: CASSPRGAGGYEQYF. CDR3 nucleotide sequence: TGTGCCAGCAGCCCCAGGGGGGCGGGGGGGTACGAGCAGTACTTC. The V and J genes are TRBV7-2 and TRBJ2-7; 9 nucleotides align to TRBD2. Per the germline V gene, CDR1 is SGHTA and CDR2 is FQGNSA. V was pared by 5 bases and J by 4 bases, with 9 bases of the junction left unmatched. This CDR3 is 15 amino acids long.

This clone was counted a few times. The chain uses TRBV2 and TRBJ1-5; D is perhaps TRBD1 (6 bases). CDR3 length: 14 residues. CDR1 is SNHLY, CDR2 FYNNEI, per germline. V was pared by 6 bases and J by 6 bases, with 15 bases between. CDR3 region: CASRRETGGQPQHF. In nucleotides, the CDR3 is TGTGCCAGCAGGAGGGAGACAGGTGGTCAGCCCCAGCATTTT.

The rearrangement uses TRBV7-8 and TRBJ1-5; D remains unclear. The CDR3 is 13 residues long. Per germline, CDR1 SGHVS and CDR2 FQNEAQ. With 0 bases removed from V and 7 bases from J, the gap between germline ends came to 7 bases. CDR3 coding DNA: TGTGCCAGCAGCTTAGCGTATACCCAGCCCCAGCATTTT. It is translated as CASSLAYTQPQHF.

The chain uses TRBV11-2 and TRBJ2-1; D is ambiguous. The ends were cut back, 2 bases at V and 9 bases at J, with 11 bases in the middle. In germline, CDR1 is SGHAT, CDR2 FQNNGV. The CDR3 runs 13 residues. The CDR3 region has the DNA TGTGCCAGCAGCTTAAGCCTAGACGGTGAGCAGTTCTTC. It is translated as CASSLSLDGEQFF.

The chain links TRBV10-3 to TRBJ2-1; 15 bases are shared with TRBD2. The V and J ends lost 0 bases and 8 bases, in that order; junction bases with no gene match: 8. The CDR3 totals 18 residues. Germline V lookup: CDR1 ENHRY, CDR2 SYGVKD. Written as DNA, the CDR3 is TGTGCCATCAGTGAGTCGCGGGGACTAGCGGGGGGTAGAGATGAGCAGTTCTTC. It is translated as CAISESRGLAGGRDEQFF.

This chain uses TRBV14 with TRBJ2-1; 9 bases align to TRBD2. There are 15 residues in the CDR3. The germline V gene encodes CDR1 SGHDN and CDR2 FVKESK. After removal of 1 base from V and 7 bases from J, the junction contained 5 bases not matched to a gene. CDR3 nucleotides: TGTGCCAGCAGCCAAGTCATACTAGCGGGTAATGAGCAGTTCTTC. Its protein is CASSQVILAGNEQFF.

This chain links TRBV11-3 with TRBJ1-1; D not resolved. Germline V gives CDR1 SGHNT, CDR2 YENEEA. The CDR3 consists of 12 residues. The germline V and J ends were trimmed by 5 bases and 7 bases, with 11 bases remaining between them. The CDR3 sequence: CASSKTQIEAFF. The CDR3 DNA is TGTGCCAGCAGCAAGACACAGATTGAAGCTTTCTTT.

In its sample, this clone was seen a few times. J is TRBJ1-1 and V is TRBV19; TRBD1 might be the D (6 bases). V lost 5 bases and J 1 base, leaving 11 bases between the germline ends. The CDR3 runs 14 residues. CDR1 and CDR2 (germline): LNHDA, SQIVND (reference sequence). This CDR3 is CASSEMTGNTEAFF. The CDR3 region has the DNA TGTGCCAGTAGTGAAATGACAGGGAACACTGAAGCTTTCTTT.

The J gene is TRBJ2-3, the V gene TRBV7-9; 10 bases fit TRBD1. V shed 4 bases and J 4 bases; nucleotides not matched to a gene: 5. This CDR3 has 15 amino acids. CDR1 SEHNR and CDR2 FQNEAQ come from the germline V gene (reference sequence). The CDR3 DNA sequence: TGTGCCAGCAGCTGGGGGGGACAGGGGTCAGATACGCAGTATTTT. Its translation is CASSWGGQGSDTQYF. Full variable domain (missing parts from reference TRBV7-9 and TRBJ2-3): DTGVSQNPRHKITKRGQNVTFRCDPISEHNRLYWYRQTLGQGPEFLTYFQNEAQLEKSRLLSDRFSAERPKGSFSTLEIQRTEQGDSAMYLCASSWGGQGSDTQYFGPGTRLTVL.

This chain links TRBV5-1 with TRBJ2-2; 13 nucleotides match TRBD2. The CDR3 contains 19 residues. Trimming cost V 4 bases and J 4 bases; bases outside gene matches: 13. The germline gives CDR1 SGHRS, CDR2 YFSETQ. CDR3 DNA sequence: TGCGCCAGCAGCCCCCGGGACAGGGGACTAGCGGGGCTCACCGGGGAGCTGTTTTTT. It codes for CASSPRDRGLAGLTGELFF. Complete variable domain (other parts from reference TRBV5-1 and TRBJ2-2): KAGVTQTPRYLIKTRGQQVTLSCSPISGHRSVSWYQQTPGQGLQFLFEYFSETQRNKGNFPGRFSGRQFSNSRSEMNVSTLELGDSALYLCASSPRDRGLAGLTGELFFGEGSRLTVL.

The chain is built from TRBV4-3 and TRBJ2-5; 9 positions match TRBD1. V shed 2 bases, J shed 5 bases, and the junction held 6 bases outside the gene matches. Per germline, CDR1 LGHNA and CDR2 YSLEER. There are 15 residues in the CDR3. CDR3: CASSQTGGSGETQYF. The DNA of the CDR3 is TGCGCCAGCAGCCAAACAGGGGGCTCTGGGGAGACCCAGTACTTC.

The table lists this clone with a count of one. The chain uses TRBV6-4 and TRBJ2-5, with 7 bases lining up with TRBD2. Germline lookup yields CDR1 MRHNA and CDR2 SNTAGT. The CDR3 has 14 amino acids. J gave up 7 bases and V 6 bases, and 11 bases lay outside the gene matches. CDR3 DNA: TGTGCCAGCAGCGAGCGGGGCCCCTGGGGGACCCAGTACTTC. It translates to CASSERGPWGTQYF.

CDR3 sequence reads: CASSVGQGYGYTF. CDR3 sequence (DNA): TGTGCCAGCAGCGTCGGACAGGGTTATGGCTACACCTTC. The V call is TRBV9, the J call TRBJ1-2; TRBD1 agrees at 8 bases. Germline loops: CDR1 SGDLS, CDR2 YYNGEE. V was pared by 2 bases and J by 5 bases, with 2 bases of the junction left unmatched. This CDR3 is built from 13 residues.

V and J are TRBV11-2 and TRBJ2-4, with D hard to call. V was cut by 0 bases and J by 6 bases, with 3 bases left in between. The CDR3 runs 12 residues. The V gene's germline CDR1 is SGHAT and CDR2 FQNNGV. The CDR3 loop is CASSLDRNIQYF. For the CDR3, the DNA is TGTGCCAGCAGCTTAGATCGAAACATTCAGTACTTC.